A selection of T cell receptor beta chains follows, all from one sample in a study of blood T cell repertoires in COVID-19. Assay: immunoSEQ multiplex PCR; the TCRdb copy retains only in-frame clones and omits some. The sample lists fewer than 25,000 clones, roughly 90% seen once, with 6.3% in the top ten. Sequenced input: peripheral blood. The origin of the receptors is a woman of 80 years or more with active COVID-19. Both conserved end residues are part of each CDR3.

TRBJ2-2 TRBV4-3 CASSQDARTGLVTGELFF
TRBJ1-1 TRBV19 CASSIGTAVNTEAFF
TRBJ2-6 TRBV19 CARKVGVLFGSGANVLTF
TRBJ1-5 TRBV19 CASKRDLNGNQPQHF
TRBJ1-5 TRBV19 CASSWSGFRRGTDSNQPQHF
TRBJ2-2 TRBV6-6 CASSYSKTSNTGELFF
TRBJ2-3 TRBV7-2 CASSLEREVTQYF
TRBJ2-7 TRBV30 CAWRATGSYEQYF
TRBJ2-1 TRBV6-2/TRBV6-3 CASSYGDRLNEQFF
TRBJ2-5 TRBV15 CATSRDPFQETQYF
TRBJ1-2 TRBV4-3 CASSPVLGGYGYTF
TRBJ1-6 TRBV5-3 CARSPQGASHNSPLHF
TRBJ2-1 TRBV19 CASSTTSGANNEQFF
TRBJ1-3 TRBV19 CASSRRGTGRTIYF
TRBJ2-5 TRBV9 CASSAGGPAQETQYF
TRBJ2-2 TRBV18 CASSPWTGQYTGELFF
TRBJ2-7 TRBV6-5 CASRVQAGGSYEQYF
TRBJ1-5 TRBV6-5 CATAPGGGNQPQHF
TRBJ2-5 TRBV5-1 CASSLGTLTYQETQYF
TRBJ2-1 TRBV7-2 CASSFSGAYANEQFF
TRBJ1-2 TRBV6-1 CASSEGRGYGYTF
TRBJ2-7 TRBV2 CASSPTGTYEQYF
TRBJ2-7 TRBV10-3 CAISEHPGQGNEQYF
TRBJ1-1 TRBV30 CAWSSGTGLSTEAFF
TRBJ2-7 TRBV5-8 CASSLVSEQYF
TRBJ1-5 TRBV15 CATSRDPGGNQPQHF
TRBJ1-2 TRBV19 CASSIARDTTGGYTF
TRBJ1-3 TRBV10-3 CAISEYSHSGNTIYF
TRBJ2-2 TRBV5-1 CASSTGQGTNTGELFF
TRBJ1-3 TRBV13 CASLWGVYGNTIYF
TRBJ1-2 TRBV6-2/TRBV6-3 CASSKLPRGSSYGYTF
TRBJ1-1 TRBV7-2 CASSPSRGSGTEAFF
TRBJ2-2 TRBV7-2 CASSLRDRGLGTGELFF
TRBJ2-1 TRBV18 CASSPRTSGALYNEQFF
TRBJ2-3 TRBV5-4 CASSLGSSGGSDTQYF
TRBJ1-1 TRBV18 CASSGTVNTEAFF